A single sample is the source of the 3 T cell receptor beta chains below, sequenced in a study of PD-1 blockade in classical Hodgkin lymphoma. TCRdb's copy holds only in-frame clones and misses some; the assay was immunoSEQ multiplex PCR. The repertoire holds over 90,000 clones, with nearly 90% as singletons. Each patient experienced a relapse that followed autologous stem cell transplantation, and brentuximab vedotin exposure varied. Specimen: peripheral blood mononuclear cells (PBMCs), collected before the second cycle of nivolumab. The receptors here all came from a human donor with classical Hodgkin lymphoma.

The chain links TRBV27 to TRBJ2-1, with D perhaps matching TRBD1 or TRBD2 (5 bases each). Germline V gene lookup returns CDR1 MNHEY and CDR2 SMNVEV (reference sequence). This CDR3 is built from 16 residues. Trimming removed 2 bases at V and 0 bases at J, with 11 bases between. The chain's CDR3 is CASSLIGGSSYNEQFF. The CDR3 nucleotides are TGTGCCAGCAGTTTAATTGGGGGAAGCTCCTACAATGAGCAGTTCTTC.

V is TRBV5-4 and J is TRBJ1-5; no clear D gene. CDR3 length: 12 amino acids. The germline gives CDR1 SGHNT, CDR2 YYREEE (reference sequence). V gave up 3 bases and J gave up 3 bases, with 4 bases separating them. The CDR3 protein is CASSYNNQPQHF. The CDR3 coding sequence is TGTGCCAGCAGCTACAACAATCAGCCCCAGCATTTT.

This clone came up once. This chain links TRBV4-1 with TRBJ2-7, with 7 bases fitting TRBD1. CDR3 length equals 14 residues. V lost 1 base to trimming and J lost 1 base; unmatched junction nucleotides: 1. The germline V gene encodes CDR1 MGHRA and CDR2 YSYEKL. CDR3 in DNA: TGCGCCAGCAGCCAAGTGACAGGGTCCTACGAGCAGTACTTC. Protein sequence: CASSQVTGSYEQYF.